The 16 T cell receptor beta chains below come from one sample, sequenced in a study of T cells in Graves' hyperthyroidism and ophthalmopathy. There were TCR beta CDR3 regions amplified from RNA transcripts. RT-PCR in the first round (using the HTBI primer set) targeted the TCR CDR3. TCRdb reprocessed the multiplex PCR reads via MiXCR and lists one record per CDR3 protein. The table has hundreds of thousands of distinct CDR3 sequences, about 19% seen once. Sequences were obtained from blood. Receptors were obtained from a woman aged 45-59 years with Graves' hyperthyroidism that later progressed to Graves' ophthalmopathy.

Regarding this clonotype: At one of its ends the junction is not consistent with the germline gene, which may arise from a read error. The chain combines TRBV27 with TRBJ1-6, with 8 nucleotides matching TRBD1. CDR1 MNHEY and CDR2 SMNVEV come from the germline V gene (reference sequence). The CDR3 length is 15 residues. DNA for the CDR3: TGTGCCAGCAGTCCAGGGCAGGGGGCTCATTCACTCCTCCACTTT. Translation: CASSPGQGAHSLLHF.

Of note for this clonotype: This may come from a read error, since a much larger clone is one base off. The CDR3 carries no conserved terminal phenylalanine or tryptophan, so it likely arises from a read error. The genes are TRBV7-8 and TRBJ2-1; D not resolved. The CDR3 sequence is 16 residues long. V was shortened by 3 bases and J by 5 bases, with 17 bases between the two germline ends. Per germline, CDR1 SGHVS and CDR2 FQNEAQ. The CDR3 DNA sequence: TGTGCCAGCAGCTTCCGTTTAGCCTCGCCGCACAATGAGCAGTTCTCC. This gives the protein CASSFRLASPHNEQFS.

This clonotype has a count of ten or more. CDR3: CASRLQGLGADTQYF. In nucleotides, the CDR3 is TGTGCCAGTAGACTACAGGGTTTGGGTGCAGATACGCAGTATTTT. The chain links TRBV19 to TRBJ2-3, with D possibly being TRBD1 (6 bases). This CDR3 is built from 15 residues. Germline V CDR1 and CDR2: LNHDA, SQIVND (reference sequence). Between the trimmed V and J ends, which lost 6 bases and 4 bases, there was a span of 17 bases. The full variable domain, with the rest looked up from reference TRBV19 and TRBJ2-3, is DGGITQSPKYLFRKEGQNVTLSCEQNLNHDAMYWYRQDPGQGLRLIYYSQIVNDFQKGDIAEGYSVSREKKESFPLTVTSAQKNPTAFYLCASRLQGLGADTQYFGPGTRLTVL.

The chain couples TRBV6-1 to TRBJ2-2; 10 bases fit TRBD1. Trimming cost V 6 bases and J 5 bases; bases outside gene matches: 6. Germline values: CDR1 MNHNS, CDR2 SASEGT. CDR3 length: 15 amino acids. DNA for the CDR3: TGTGCCAGCAGAAACGACAGGGGGCGGACCGGGGAGCTGTTTTTT. It encodes CASRNDRGRTGELFF.

Many counts were recorded for this clonotype. J is TRBJ1-1 and V is TRBV5-1; 7 positions agree with TRBD1. CDR1 and CDR2 from the germline V gene are SGHRS and YFSETQ. Losses at the gene ends were 4 bases for V and 6 bases for J; bases not matched to a gene: 3. This CDR3 region has 12 residues. The CDR3 region is CASSTGTAEAFF. In DNA form, the CDR3 reads TGCGCCAGCAGCACGGGGACAGCTGAAGCTTTCTTT.

The chain is built from TRBV20-1 and TRBJ2-3, with 7 bases identical to TRBD1. The CDR3 loop spans 15 amino acids. CDR1 is DFQATT and CDR2 is SNEGSKA in the germline V gene (reference sequence). V lost 6 bases and J lost 2; bases outside the gene matches: 11. The CDR3 nucleotides read TGCAGTGCCCTCCATGGGGGACAGCTCACAGATACGCAGTATTTT. Its protein product is CSALHGGQLTDTQYF.

This clonotype was observed at least ten times. V usage is TRBV11-2 and J usage is TRBJ1-1, with D possibly matching TRBD1 (5 bases). The CDR3 has 16 residues. Germline CDR1 is SGHAT and CDR2 is FQNNGV. Trimming stripped 4 bases from V and 1 base from J, with 16 bases between. CDR3 sequence (DNA): TGTGCCAGCAGCTCACTGCCCCGGGGCGCGAACACTGAAGCTTTCTTT. Protein product: CASSSLPRGANTEAFF.

The chain is built from TRBV7-9 and TRBJ2-1, with a possible D match to TRBD2 (6 bases). In germline, CDR1 is SEHNR, CDR2 FQNEAQ (reference sequence). This CDR3 region has 16 residues. Trimming took off 2 bases at V and 0 bases at J, with 11 bases between the two ends. The CDR3 DNA is TGTGCCAGCAGCTTAAAGGGACTTGACTCCTACAATGAGCAGTTCTTC. This encodes CASSLKGLDSYNEQFF. The entire variable domain, with the rest obtained from reference TRBV7-9 and TRBJ2-1, is as follows: DTGVSQNPRHKITKRGQNVTFRCDPISEHNRLYWYRQTLGQGPEFLTYFQNEAQLEKSRLLSDRFSAERPKGSFSTLEIQRTEQGDSAMYLCASSLKGLDSYNEQFFGPGTRLTVL.

This clonotype was found a few times. This chain uses TRBV7-9 with TRBJ1-2; possibly TRBD1 for D (5 bases). V lost 5 bases to trimming and J lost 6 bases, with 16 bases between them. Germline lookup yields CDR1 SEHNR and CDR2 FQNEAQ (reference sequence). This CDR3 has 14 residues. CDR3 DNA sequence: TGTGCCAGCAGCACGGGACTCCCAGGGAATGGCTACACCTTC. Amino acids: CASSTGLPGNGYTF.

This clonotype has at least ten counts. The chain recombines TRBV12-3 or TRBV12-4 with TRBJ2-3, with TRBD2 matching over 7 bases. V dropped 3 bases and J dropped 4; count of bases not matched to a gene: 7. The CDR3 sequence is 15 residues long. CDR3 sequence: CASSFPSGGPDTQYF. As DNA, the CDR3 is TGTGCCAGCAGTTTCCCTTCGGGGGGACCAGATACGCAGTATTTT.

The sample holds many counts of this clonotype. The chain carries TRBV11-2 and TRBJ1-1; D remains ambiguous. The germline V gene encodes CDR1 SGHAT and CDR2 FQNNGV. This CDR3 spans 16 amino acids. V was cut by 3 bases and J by 3 bases, with 17 bases left in between. The CDR3 region has the DNA TGTGCCAGCAGCTTCGGACCGGTGGTGAGGGACACTGAAGCTTTCTTT. It is translated as CASSFGPVVRDTEAFF.

This clonotype was counted at least ten times. The chain links TRBV3-1 to TRBJ1-2; D might be TRBD1 (6 bases). V was clipped by 1 base and J by 4 bases, with 10 bases between them. Germline V gene sequence: CDR1 LGHDT, CDR2 YNNKEL (reference sequence). CDR3 length: 14 amino acids. DNA for the CDR3: TGTGCCAGCAGCCAAGTGTCCAGGGGCTATGGCTACACCTTC. Translated, it gives CASSQVSRGYGYTF.

This clonotype was detected many times. The chain recombines TRBV7-9 with TRBJ2-1; 11 bases fit TRBD2. Germline V lookup: CDR1 SEHNR, CDR2 FQNEAQ (reference sequence). This CDR3 comprises 16 residues. Unmatched junction bases numbered 11, after V lost 5 bases and J lost 8 bases. For the CDR3, the DNA is TGTGCCAGCAGCCTCCTAGGTAGCGGGGGGGCCTATGAGCAGTTCTTC. It encodes CASSLLGSGGAYEQFF.

The rearrangement joins TRBV19 to TRBJ2-7, with 7 positions matching TRBD2. The germline V gene has CDR1 LNHDA and CDR2 SQIVND (reference sequence). The CDR3 runs 14 residues. V was clipped by 3 bases and J by 0 bases; unmatched bases: 2. CDR3 sequence (DNA): TGTGCCAGTAGTATGGCTAGCGGCTCCTACGAGCAGTACTTC. It encodes CASSMASGSYEQYF.

Ten or more counts support this clonotype. The V call is TRBV27, the J call TRBJ2-3; the match to TRBD1 covers 8 bases. Germline lookup yields CDR1 MNHEY and CDR2 SMNVEV (reference sequence). This CDR3 spans 13 amino acids. The junction had 2 bases not matched to a gene; V was cut back by 6 bases and J by 3 bases. As DNA, the CDR3 is TGTGCCAGCAGACGACAGGGGACAGATACGCAGTATTTT. As protein: CASRRQGTDTQYF.

This clonotype showed up just a few times. V and J are TRBV28 and TRBJ1-2; D perhaps matches TRBD1 (5 bases). Trimming left V 8 bases short and J 5 bases short, with 9 bases between. There are 11 residues in the CDR3. CDR1 MDHEN and CDR2 SYDVKM come from the germline V gene. The CDR3 sequence: CASREGYGYTF. The CDR3 DNA is TGTGCCAGCCGGGAGGGGTATGGCTACACCTTC.